The rows below give T cell receptor beta chains drawn from one sample of a study of blood T cell repertoires in COVID-19. Here immunoSEQ multiplex PCR was the method, and the copy in TCRdb shows in-frame clones only, minus some. The profile shows 40,000 or so clones, around four fifths of them singletons. The sequencing sample was made of peripheral blood. These receptors were collected from a man aged 45-65 years with active COVID-19. Each CDR3 is given with its conserved first and last residue. The D gene is left open where the match is weak. Where a row states a size, it is once, few, many or the class of an expanded clone; other rows omit it.

v_gene: TRBV28
d_gene: .
j_gene: TRBJ1-1
abundance: .
CDR3aa: CASSLLMGLAFF
CDR3nt: TGTGCCAGCAGTTTACTCATGGGCTTGGCTTTCTTT

v_gene: TRBV6-4
d_gene: .
j_gene: TRBJ2-3
abundance: .
CDR3aa: CASSEGGGTDTQYF
CDR3nt: TGTGCCAGCAGTGAAGGGGGGGGCACAGATACGCAGTATTTT

v_gene: TRBV9
d_gene: .
j_gene: TRBJ2-7
abundance: .
CDR3aa: CASSAGFVSYEQYF
CDR3nt: TGTGCCAGCAGCGCAGGTTTCGTCTCCTACGAGCAGTACTTC

v_gene: TRBV9
d_gene: TRBD2
j_gene: TRBJ2-1
abundance: .
CDR3aa: CASSVDGGLAGRGNEQFF
CDR3nt: TGTGCCAGCAGCGTAGACGGGGGTCTAGCGGGGAGAGGAAATGAGCAGTTCTTC

v_gene: TRBV29-1
d_gene: TRBD1
j_gene: TRBJ2-3
abundance: .
CDR3aa: CSAEGAIATDTQYF
CDR3nt: TGCAGCGCCGAGGGGGCAATCGCCACAGATACGCAGTATTTT

v_gene: TRBV2
d_gene: .
j_gene: TRBJ2-7
abundance: .
CDR3aa: CASSELRGGSEQYF
CDR3nt: TGTGCCAGCAGTGAACTGAGGGGGGGAAGCGAGCAGTACTTC

v_gene: TRBV7-3
d_gene: TRBD2
j_gene: TRBJ2-1
abundance: once
CDR3aa: CASSTQGRTSGNEQFF
CDR3nt: TGTGCCAGCAGCACCCAAGGCAGGACTAGCGGCAATGAGCAGTTCTTC

v_gene: TRBV3-1/TRBV3-2
d_gene: TRBD1
j_gene: TRBJ2-5
abundance: .
CDR3aa: CASSPDRGQETQYF
CDR3nt: TGTGCCAGCAGCCCGGACAGGGGGCAAGAGACCCAGTACTTC

v_gene: TRBV18
d_gene: .
j_gene: TRBJ1-1
abundance: .
CDR3aa: CASSPSLMNTEAFF
CDR3nt: TGTGCCAGCTCACCCTCACTCATGAACACTGAAGCTTTCTTT

v_gene: TRBV3-1/TRBV3-2
d_gene: .
j_gene: TRBJ1-1
abundance: .
CDR3aa: CASSQRGEAFF
CDR3nt: TGTGCCAGCAGCCAGCGGGGTGAAGCTTTCTTT

v_gene: TRBV5-6
d_gene: .
j_gene: TRBJ2-7
abundance: .
CDR3aa: CASSAGQSEQYF
CDR3nt: TGTGCCAGCAGCGCGGGACAGTCGGAGCAGTACTTC

v_gene: TRBV4-2
d_gene: .
j_gene: TRBJ1-5
abundance: .
CDR3aa: CASSQDLSRQPQHF
CDR3nt: TGTGCCAGCAGCCAAGACTTAAGCCGTCAGCCCCAGCATTTT

v_gene: TRBV2
d_gene: .
j_gene: TRBJ2-7
abundance: .
CDR3aa: CASSERQTSYEQYF
CDR3nt: TGTGCCAGCAGTGAAAGACAGACTAGCTACGAGCAGTACTTC

v_gene: TRBV24-1
d_gene: TRBD1
j_gene: TRBJ2-7
abundance: .
CDR3aa: CATSEPRDRASYEQYF
CDR3nt: TGTGCCACCAGTGAACCCCGGGACAGAGCGTCCTACGAGCAGTACTTC

v_gene: TRBV5-6
d_gene: TRBD1
j_gene: TRBJ2-1
abundance: .
CDR3aa: CASSLGDRAYNEQFF
CDR3nt: TGTGCCAGCAGCCTGGGGGACAGGGCCTACAATGAGCAGTTCTTC

v_gene: TRBV6-6
d_gene: TRBD1
j_gene: TRBJ1-5
abundance: .
CDR3aa: CASSPAGQNNQPQHF
CDR3nt: TGTGCCAGCAGCCCTGCGGGACAGAATAATCAGCCCCAGCATTTT

v_gene: TRBV10-3
d_gene: TRBD2
j_gene: TRBJ2-3
abundance: .
CDR3aa: CATRLAGADTQYF
CDR3nt: TGTGCCACCAGACTAGCGGGAGCGGATACGCAGTATTTT

v_gene: TRBV7-6
d_gene: TRBD2
j_gene: TRBJ2-1
abundance: .
CDR3aa: CASSYGRASGRTRDEQFF
CDR3nt: TGTGCCAGCAGCTACGGACGGGCTAGCGGGAGAACTAGGGATGAGCAGTTCTTC

v_gene: TRBV28
d_gene: TRBD1
j_gene: TRBJ1-6
abundance: .
CDR3aa: CASSFRGTGRSPLHF
CDR3nt: TGTGCCAGCAGTTTTCGGGGGACAGGTCGATCACCCCTCCACTTT

v_gene: TRBV3-1/TRBV3-2
d_gene: .
j_gene: TRBJ2-3
abundance: .
CDR3aa: CASSHELLDTQYF
CDR3nt: TGTGCCAGCAGCCACGAGTTGTTAGATACGCAGTATTTT

v_gene: TRBV6-2/TRBV6-3
d_gene: .
j_gene: TRBJ1-5
abundance: .
CDR3aa: CASSYAGNQGPQHF
CDR3nt: TGTGCCAGCAGTTATGCAGGGAATCAGGGGCCCCAGCATTTT

v_gene: TRBV19
d_gene: .
j_gene: TRBJ1-6
abundance: .
CDR3aa: CASSTYPSGSNSPLHF
CDR3nt: TGTGCCAGTAGTACCTACCCTTCAGGGTCCAATTCACCCCTCCACTTT

v_gene: TRBV11-1
d_gene: .
j_gene: TRBJ2-7
abundance: .
CDR3aa: CASSPTVGGSPDEQYF
CDR3nt: TGTGCCAGCAGCCCCACGGTGGGGGGTTCCCCTGACGAGCAGTACTTC

v_gene: TRBV7-9
d_gene: .
j_gene: TRBJ1-1
abundance: medium-sized
CDR3aa: CASSPPFRSGDEAFF
CDR3nt: TGTGCCAGCAGCCCACCTTTCAGGTCGGGGGATGAAGCTTTCTTT

v_gene: TRBV10-3
d_gene: .
j_gene: TRBJ2-1
abundance: .
CDR3aa: CATKDFPQGNEQFF
CDR3nt: TGTGCCACTAAGGATTTCCCACAGGGTAATGAGCAGTTCTTC

v_gene: TRBV5-1
d_gene: TRBD2
j_gene: TRBJ2-3
abundance: .
CDR3aa: CASSLAQRGGYTDTQYF
CDR3nt: TGCGCCAGCAGCTTGGCCCAGCGGGGGGGTTATACAGATACGCAGTATTTT

v_gene: TRBV5-1
d_gene: TRBD2
j_gene: TRBJ2-3
abundance: once
CDR3aa: CASRTGTGGTDTQYF
CDR3nt: TGCGCCAGCAGAACCGGGACGGGGGGTACAGATACGCAGTATTTT

v_gene: TRBV6-5
d_gene: TRBD2
j_gene: TRBJ2-7
abundance: .
CDR3aa: CASSYAGEPNEQYF
CDR3nt: TGTGCCAGCAGTTACGCGGGAGAACCCAACGAGCAGTACTTC

v_gene: TRBV19
d_gene: .
j_gene: TRBJ1-4
abundance: .
CDR3aa: CASTRHLTTNEKLFF
CDR3nt: TGTGCCAGTACCCGACATCTTACAACTAATGAAAAACTGTTTTTT

v_gene: TRBV4-3
d_gene: TRBD1
j_gene: TRBJ1-5
abundance: .
CDR3aa: CASSQDMTGGKEQPQHF
CDR3nt: TGCGCCAGCAGCCAAGATATGACAGGGGGCAAAGAGCAGCCCCAGCATTTT

v_gene: TRBV28
d_gene: TRBD2
j_gene: TRBJ2-1
abundance: .
CDR3aa: CASSSTSPLTSGRAGSYNEQFF
CDR3nt: TGTGCCAGCAGTTCCACCTCCCCCCTGACTAGCGGGAGGGCCGGCTCCTACAATGAGCAGTTCTTC

v_gene: TRBV2
d_gene: TRBD1
j_gene: TRBJ1-5
abundance: few
CDR3aa: CASSLRTGGNQPQHF
CDR3nt: TGTGCCAGCAGCTTACGGACAGGGGGCAATCAGCCCCAGCATTTT

v_gene: TRBV7-9
d_gene: .
j_gene: TRBJ1-1
abundance: few
CDR3aa: CASNTVNTEAFF
CDR3nt: TGTGCCAGCAATACAGTGAACACTGAAGCTTTCTTT

v_gene: TRBV15
d_gene: .
j_gene: TRBJ2-5
abundance: .
CDR3aa: CATSRDRAQETQYF
CDR3nt: TGTGCCACCAGCAGAGACAGGGCCCAAGAGACCCAGTACTTC

v_gene: TRBV11-2
d_gene: .
j_gene: TRBJ1-1
abundance: .
CDR3aa: CASSLDPGPTGEAFF
CDR3nt: TGTGCCAGCAGCTTAGATCCGGGGCCAACAGGGGAAGCTTTCTTT

v_gene: TRBV28
d_gene: .
j_gene: TRBJ1-5
abundance: .
CDR3aa: CASEGGTHQPQHF
CDR3nt: TGTGCCAGCGAGGGAGGGACGCATCAGCCCCAGCATTTT

v_gene: TRBV6-2/TRBV6-3
d_gene: .
j_gene: TRBJ2-1
abundance: .
CDR3aa: CASSYSGDYNEQFF
CDR3nt: TGTGCCAGCAGTTACTCGGGAGACTACAATGAGCAGTTCTTC

v_gene: TRBV7-2
d_gene: .
j_gene: TRBJ2-1
abundance: .
CDR3aa: CASSWSSYNEQFF
CDR3nt: TGTGCCAGCAGCTGGAGCTCCTACAATGAGCAGTTCTTC